A single sample is the source of the 32 T cell receptor beta chains below, sequenced in a study of T cells expressing NK-cell markers. TCRdb reprocessed the 5' RACE reads and keeps a single row for each CDR3 protein, giving no DNA. This specimen shows about 550,000 distinct CDR3 sequences; the ten leading clones hold around 3.3%. Sequencing was carried out using blood T cells: a sorted CD56 or NKG2C T cell subset, CD4+ or CD8+ T cells, or bulk PBMC T cells (not recorded which). Receptors were obtained from a man aged 18 to 29 in good health.

The V and J genes are TRBV18 and TRBJ2-1; TCRdb picks TRBD2, but there is no DNA to check that call. This CDR3 region has 15 residues. Germline values: CDR1 KGHSH, CDR2 LQKENI. CDR3 sequence: CASSPEGTRNNEQFF.

The chain uses TRBV14 and TRBJ1-2. Germline CDR1 reads SGHDN; CDR2 reads FVKESK. The CDR3 is made up of 13 amino acids. Here the CDR3 reads CASSYMPNYGYTF.

The rearrangement links TRBV4-3 to TRBJ1-6. Germline CDR1 is LGHNA and CDR2 is YSLEER. There are 13 residues in the CDR3. The CDR3 protein is CASSQGHDLPLHF.

This chain joins TRBV30 and TRBJ1-2; TCRdb calls TRBD1, which cannot be checked without DNA. The CDR3 has 12 residues. CDR1 is GTSNPN and CDR2 is SVGIG in the germline V gene (reference sequence). This CDR3 reads CARWTGIYGYTF.

The rearrangement uses TRBV7-2 and TRBJ2-2; as DNA is missing, the TRBD1 call by TCRdb cannot be tested. Per the germline V gene, CDR1 is SGHTA and CDR2 is FQGNSA. The CDR3 length is 16 residues. The CDR3 spells CASSFPRGQNTGELFF.

The rearrangement joins TRBV3-1 to TRBJ2-3; no DNA is available, so the TRBD1 call from TCRdb remains unchecked. Germline CDR1 reads LGHDT; CDR2 reads YNNKEL (reference sequence). The CDR3 totals 16 residues. CDR3 sequence: CASSQDLGFRGDTQYF.

The chain couples TRBV6-1 to TRBJ2-1; TCRdb lists TRBD1, though no DNA is available to test this call. The CDR3 has 13 amino acids. The V gene's germline CDR1 is MNHNS and CDR2 SASEGT. CDR3 amino acids: CASRPVQGAEQFF.

This chain joins TRBV12-3 or TRBV12-4 and TRBJ2-5; TCRdb returns TRBD2, unconfirmable since there is no DNA. This CDR3 region has 15 residues. CDR3 residues: CASTAAGVGHGTQYF.

The chain recombines TRBV10-1 with TRBJ2-3. The CDR3 loop spans 15 amino acids. Germline loops: CDR1 WNHNN, CDR2 SYGVQD (reference sequence). CDR3 loop: CASSEDFPGTDTQYF.

The chain combines TRBV25-1 with TRBJ2-7. Germline V gene data show CDR1 as MGHDK and CDR2 as SYGVNS. The CDR3 runs to 12 residues. CDR3 sequence reads: CATRQGPYEQYF.

The gene calls are TRBV20-1 and TRBJ2-5; TCRdb outputs TRBD2, but without DNA this stays unchecked. This CDR3 has 15 amino acids. In germline, CDR1 is DFQATT, CDR2 SNEGSKA (reference sequence). This CDR3 is CSARARETNGETQYF.

The V and J genes are TRBV27 and TRBJ2-1; the D gene TCRdb calls, TRBD1, cannot be checked with no DNA. Germline V CDR1 and CDR2: MNHEY, SMNVEV (reference sequence). CDR3 length equals 14 residues. The CDR3 protein is CASSPLSPDNEQFF.

The rearrangement links TRBV7-8 to TRBJ2-2; TCRdb's assignment of TRBD2 cannot be checked, as there is no DNA. CDR3 size: 19 residues. Germline CDR1 is SGHVS and CDR2 is FQNEAQ. CDR3 amino acids: CASSLARGLAGGNTGELFF.

The chain combines TRBV20-1 with TRBJ2-3; TCRdb outputs TRBD1, but without DNA this stays unchecked. This CDR3 region has 11 residues. The germline V gene encodes CDR1 DFQATT and CDR2 SNEGSKA (reference sequence). Here the CDR3 reads CSASGGPVQYF.

The chain combines TRBV12-3 or TRBV12-4 with TRBJ2-3; the D call of TRBD2 rests on TCRdb alone, since no DNA is present to check it. There are 15 residues in the CDR3. CDR3 sequence reads: CASSRYRALTDTQYF.

The chain carries TRBV9 and TRBJ2-1. The CDR3 sequence is 16 residues long. Germline V gene sequence: CDR1 SGDLS, CDR2 YYNGEE. The CDR3 region is CASSVDRGGSYNEQFF.

The chain recombines TRBV5-8 with TRBJ2-1; with no DNA, the TCRdb D assignment of TRBD2 cannot be verified. Germline CDR1 SGHTS, CDR2 YDEGEE. The CDR3 has 13 residues. This CDR3 is CASSVGLANEQFF.

The CDR3 loop is CASSSDSGEKLFF. The chain is built from TRBV5-8 and TRBJ1-4. Germline V lookup: CDR1 SGHTS, CDR2 YDEGEE. The CDR3 length is 13 residues.

The chain combines TRBV30 with TRBJ2-3. This CDR3 contains 14 residues. Germline values: CDR1 GTSNPN, CDR2 SVGIG (reference sequence). This CDR3 reads CAWSHKPSTDTQYF.

The chain links TRBV6-5 to TRBJ2-7. The germline V gene has CDR1 MNHEY and CDR2 SVGAGI. This CDR3 is built from 17 residues. The CDR3 loop reads CASSYEERIPQPYEQYF.

The chain joins TRBV7-2 to TRBJ2-3; TCRdb selects TRBD1, and the lack of DNA leaves this call unchecked. The germline gives CDR1 SGHTA, CDR2 FQGNSA. The CDR3 contains 17 residues. CDR3 protein: CASSATSGRASTDTQYF. Using reference TRBV7-2 and TRBJ2-3 for the parts outside the CDR3, the full variable domain is GAGVSQSPSNKVTEKGKDVELRCDPISGHTALYWYRQSLGQGLEFLIYFQGNSAPDKSGLPSDRFSAERTGGSVSTLTIQRTQQEDSAVYLCASSATSGRASTDTQYFGPGTRLTVL.

The V and J genes are TRBV21-1 and TRBJ1-4. TRBV21-1 is noted as a pseudogene. There are 14 residues in the CDR3. CDR3: CASRLRTEDEKLFF.

The chain recombines TRBV20-1 with TRBJ2-7; there is no DNA to check the TCRdb D call of TRBD2. This CDR3 has 15 residues. CDR1 and CDR2 (germline): DFQATT, SNEGSKA (reference sequence). CDR3 sequence: CSARGGVAGDYEQYF.

The V and J genes are TRBV12-3 or TRBV12-4 and TRBJ2-4; TCRdb names TRBD1, which stays unverified in the absence of DNA. This CDR3 is built from 14 residues. CDR3 region: CASTPRSPRSIQYF.

This chain connects TRBV6-1 to TRBJ1-2. The germline gives CDR1 MNHNS, CDR2 SASEGT. This CDR3 comprises 15 residues. The CDR3 sequence: CASSEAGRANYGYTF.

The V gene is TRBV12-3 or TRBV12-4, the J gene TRBJ2-7; TCRdb indicates TRBD1, and absent DNA this call remains unverified. The CDR3 runs to 16 residues. The CDR3: CASSPRVGGYSYEQYF.

The chain is built from TRBV20-1 and TRBJ2-4; TCRdb outputs TRBD2, but without DNA this stays unchecked. Germline CDR1 and CDR2: DFQATT and SNEGSKA (reference sequence). This CDR3 spans 13 amino acids. CDR3: CSARRRGENIQYF.

This rearrangement joins TRBV5-5 to TRBJ2-3; TCRdb's D call of TRBD1 is untestable without DNA. Germline CDR1 is SGHKS and CDR2 is YYEKEE (reference sequence). CDR3 length equals 15 residues. The chain's CDR3 is CASSSRQGHTDTQYF.

This chain uses TRBV29-1 with TRBJ2-3; checking the TCRdb D call of TRBD1 is not possible without DNA. This CDR3 region has 15 residues. The V gene's germline CDR1 is SQVTM and CDR2 ANQGSEA. CDR3 loop: CSVEERGRSTDTQYF.

This sequence joins TRBV7-6 and TRBJ2-3; TCRdb reports TRBD2, a call that lacks DNA to check it against. The CDR3 totals 15 residues. The V gene's germline CDR1 is SGHVS and CDR2 FNYEAQ. CDR3 region: CASSLAGLGADTQYF.

CDR3 amino acids: CATSRATSYNEQFF. V usage is TRBV15 and J usage is TRBJ2-1. The CDR3 has 14 amino acids. CDR1 is LNHNV and CDR2 is YYDKDF in the germline V gene (reference sequence).

The chain combines TRBV7-3 with TRBJ2-3. Germline CDR1 reads SGHTA; CDR2 reads FQGTGA. The CDR3 runs 15 residues. CDR3: CASSLKGNLADTQYF.